The sequence of this T cell receptor (beta chain) was determined in a study of blood T cell repertoires in COVID-19. Trimming removed 2 bases from V and 0 bases from J, with 7 bases in between. The CDR3 consists of 15 residues. Germline lookup yields CDR1 KGHSH and CDR2 LQKENI. Clones were read by immunoSEQ multiplex PCR, and TCRdb kept only the in-frame ones, dropping some. This table has roughly 330,000 clones, approximately 88% appearing once. This clone showed up just once. Participants were aged roughly 18 to 90 years, lived in about two dozen US areas, and enrolled virtually. The origin of this receptor is a man younger than 45 who had recovered from COVID-19. The sample comprised PBMCs or T cells enriched from blood (not recorded which). This sequence joins TRBV18 and TRBJ1-4; perhaps TRBD1 as D (5 bases). This CDR3 is CASSPDSSTNEKLFF. The CDR3 DNA reads as TGTGCCAGCTCACCAGACAGCTCAACTAATGAAAAACTGTTTTTT.